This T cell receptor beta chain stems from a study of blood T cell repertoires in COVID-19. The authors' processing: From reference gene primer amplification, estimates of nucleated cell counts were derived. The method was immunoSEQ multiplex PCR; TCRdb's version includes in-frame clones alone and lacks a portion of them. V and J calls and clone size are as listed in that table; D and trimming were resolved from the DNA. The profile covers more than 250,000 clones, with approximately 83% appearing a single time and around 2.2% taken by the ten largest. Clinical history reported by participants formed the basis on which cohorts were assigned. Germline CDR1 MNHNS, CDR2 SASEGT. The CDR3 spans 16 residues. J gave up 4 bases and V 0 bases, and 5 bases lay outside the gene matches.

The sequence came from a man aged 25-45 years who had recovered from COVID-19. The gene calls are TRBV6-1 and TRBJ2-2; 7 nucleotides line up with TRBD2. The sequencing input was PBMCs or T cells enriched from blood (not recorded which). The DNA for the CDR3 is TGTGCCAGCAGTGAAGCGGGGACTACCCCCACCGGGGAGCTGTTTTTT. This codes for CASSEAGTTPTGELFF.